Each of the 15 T cell receptor beta chains below was sequenced from the same sample in a study of cytomegalovirus exposure and HLA in healthy donors. The PCR ran on 60 Vbeta and 13 Jbeta primers. Assay used: immunoSEQ multiplex PCR; TCRdb lists only in-frame clones, some missing. The data hold some 180,000 clones, with more than 75% observed a single time. Sequencing used PBMCs. The receptors stem from a woman aged 25 to 45 in good health and CMV-seropositive.

The rearrangement uses TRBV28 and TRBJ2-7, with TRBD2 matching over 13 bases. J lost 7 bases, V lost 1 base, and 7 bases had no gene match. Germline values: CDR1 MDHEN, CDR2 SYDVKM. The CDR3 is made up of 16 amino acids. The CDR3 DNA reads as TGTGCCAGCAGTTTATCCGGACTAGCGGGGGAACAAGAGCAGTACTTC. Its protein product is CASSLSGLAGEQEQYF.

This clone was picked up a small number of times. The rearrangement uses TRBV28 and TRBJ2-4, with a possible D match to TRBD2 (6 bases). Trimming removed 2 bases at V and 3 bases at J, with 14 bases between. The CDR3 is 16 residues long. Germline V gene lookup returns CDR1 MDHEN and CDR2 SYDVKM. The CDR3 DNA reads as TGTGCCAGCAGTTTAGCGGGAAATCGGGGCAAAAACATTCAGTACTTC. Translation gives CASSLAGNRGKNIQYF.

V gene TRBV9 combines with J gene TRBJ2-5, with TRBD1 matching 9 bases. The J call may be in error: the DNA end matches TRBJ2-7 better. This CDR3 spans 14 amino acids. CDR1 and CDR2 from the germline V gene are SGDLS and YYNGEE. DNA of the CDR3: TGTGCCAGCAGCGTGTCGGACAGGGGTAACGAGCAGTACTTC. Translating gives CASSVSDRGNEQYF.

The rearrangement uses TRBV28 and TRBJ1-3; 11 nucleotides agree with TRBD1. Germline CDR1 MDHEN, CDR2 SYDVKM. CDR3 size: 14 residues. With V trimmed by 6 bases and J by 6 bases, 4 bases remained unmatched. The CDR3 here is CASSPGQGVNTIYF. The DNA of the CDR3 is TGTGCCAGCAGCCCGGGACAGGGGGTAAACACCATATATTTT.

The chain recombines TRBV7-9 with TRBJ1-2; 9 nucleotides line up with TRBD1. Germline loops: CDR1 SEHNR, CDR2 FQNEAQ (reference sequence). Trimming cost V 4 bases and J 1 base; bases outside gene matches: 13. The CDR3 is 18 residues long. CDR3 DNA sequence: TGTGCCAGCAGCTCACCTAGACAGGGGGGGTCGGGTAACTATGGCTACACCTTC. It yields the protein CASSSPRQGGSGNYGYTF.

J is TRBJ2-2 and V is TRBV5-5, with 12 bases lining up with TRBD1. In germline, CDR1 is SGHKS, CDR2 YYEKEE (reference sequence). Unmatched junction bases numbered 10, after V lost 5 bases and J lost 8 bases. The CDR3 is 16 residues long. The CDR3 coding sequence is TGTGCCAGCAGTTCTGGGACAGGGGGCCTCTTAGGGGAGCTGTTTTTT. As protein: CASSSGTGGLLGELFF. Variable domain in full (rest from reference TRBV5-5 and TRBJ2-2): DAGVTQSPTHLIKTRGQQVTLRCSPISGHKSVSWYQQVLGQGPQFIFQYYEKEERGRGNFPDRFSARQFPNYSSELNVNALLLGDSALYLCASSSGTGGLLGELFFGEGSRLTVL.

The chain couples TRBV9 to TRBJ1-2, with 7 bases fitting TRBD1. The CDR3 has 15 amino acids. CDR1 is SGDLS and CDR2 is YYNGEE in the germline V gene. The V and J ends lost 3 bases and 2 bases, in that order; junction bases with no gene match: 7. The CDR3 protein is CASSATGSRNYGYTF. The CDR3 nucleotides read TGTGCCAGCAGCGCGACAGGGAGCAGGAACTATGGCTACACCTTC.

This clone appeared a single time. The CDR3 coding sequence is TGTGCCAGCAGCCCCGGACAGGTCGAGACCCAGTACTTC. Protein: CASSPGQVETQYF. The chain links TRBV7-2 to TRBJ2-5; 7 bases agree with TRBD1. Germline values: CDR1 SGHTA, CDR2 FQGNSA. V shed 5 bases, J shed 5 bases, and the junction held 5 bases outside the gene matches. The CDR3 loop spans 13 amino acids. Variable domain in full (rest from reference TRBV7-2 and TRBJ2-5): GAGVSQSPSNKVTEKGKDVELRCDPISGHTALYWYRQSLGQGLEFLIYFQGNSAPDKSGLPSDRFSAERTGGSVSTLTIQRTQQEDSAVYLCASSPGQVETQYFGPGTRLLVL.

The chain has TRBV9 and TRBJ2-4; D is perhaps TRBD1 (5 bases). V was clipped by 0 bases and J by 4 bases, with 5 bases between them. CDR1 SGDLS and CDR2 YYNGEE come from the germline V gene. The CDR3 consists of 13 residues. The CDR3 protein is CASSVGQKNIQYF. In DNA, the CDR3 is TGTGCCAGCAGCGTAGGACAGAAAAACATTCAGTACTTC.

This chain connects TRBV7-2 to TRBJ2-5; tentative D call: TRBD1 (6 bases). The CDR3 totals 13 residues. Germline V gives CDR1 SGHTA, CDR2 FQGNSA. V lost 8 bases to trimming and J lost 5 bases, with 15 bases between them. The CDR3 DNA reads TGTGCCAGCCATGGGGGCGCCAGGGAGACCCAGTACTTC. Its translation: CASHGGARETQYF.

V gene TRBV14 combines with J gene TRBJ1-4; D is uncertain. From germline, CDR1 is SGHDN and CDR2 FVKESK. This CDR3 is 15 amino acids long. V lost 1 base, J lost 0 bases, and 6 bases lay in between. Here the CDR3 DNA reads TGTGCCAGCAGCCAAGGACTGGCAACTAATGAAAAACTGTTTTTT. It encodes CASSQGLATNEKLFF.

This clone was recorded a few times. J is TRBJ1-1 and V is TRBV14, with TRBD1 as a possible D gene (6 bases). This CDR3 is 12 amino acids long. Trimming removed 1 base at V and 11 bases at J, with 11 bases between. Looked up from germline, CDR1 is SGHDN and CDR2 is FVKESK. CDR3 residues: CASSQAGAEAFF. The CDR3 coding sequence is TGTGCCAGCAGCCAAGCAGGGGCGGAGGCTTTCTTT.

The chain joins TRBV29-1 to TRBJ2-1; TRBD2 matches at 11 bases. Germline V gene lookup returns CDR1 SQVTM and CDR2 ANQGSEA. The CDR3 runs 15 residues. J gave up 2 bases and V 3 bases, and 3 bases lay outside the gene matches. Here the CDR3 DNA reads TGCAGCGTTGATCCTAGCGGGGGGACCTACAATGAGCAGTTCTTC. Amino acids: CSVDPSGGTYNEQFF.

V gene TRBV10-3 combines with J gene TRBJ2-7, with D possibly being TRBD2 (5 bases). Germline CDR1 is ENHRY and CDR2 is SYGVKD. V shed 10 bases and J shed 1 base, with 17 bases lying between them. The CDR3 length is 14 residues. The CDR3: CATRWQEDSYEQYF. CDR3 bases: TGTGCCACCCGATGGCAGGAGGATTCCTACGAGCAGTACTTC.

This chain joins TRBV2 and TRBJ2-7; 8 positions match TRBD2. The CDR3 consists of 15 residues. V lost 8 bases, J lost 0 bases, and 9 bases stayed unmatched. Germline CDR1 reads SNHLY; CDR2 reads FYNNEI. The CDR3, as DNA: TGTGCCAGCTCGTCTTCGGGGGGGGCCTCCTACGAGCAGTACTTC. It is translated as CASSSSGGASYEQYF.